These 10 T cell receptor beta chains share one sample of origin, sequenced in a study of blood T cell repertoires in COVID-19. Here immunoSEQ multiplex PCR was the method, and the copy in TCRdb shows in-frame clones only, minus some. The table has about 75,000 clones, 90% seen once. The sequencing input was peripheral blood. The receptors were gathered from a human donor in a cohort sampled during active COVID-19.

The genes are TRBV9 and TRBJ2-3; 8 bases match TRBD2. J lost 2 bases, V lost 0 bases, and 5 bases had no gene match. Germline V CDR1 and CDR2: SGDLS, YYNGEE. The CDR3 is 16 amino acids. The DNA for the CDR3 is TGTGCCAGCAGCGTAGAAGCGGGGGACCCCACAGATACGCAGTATTTT. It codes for CASSVEAGDPTDTQYF.

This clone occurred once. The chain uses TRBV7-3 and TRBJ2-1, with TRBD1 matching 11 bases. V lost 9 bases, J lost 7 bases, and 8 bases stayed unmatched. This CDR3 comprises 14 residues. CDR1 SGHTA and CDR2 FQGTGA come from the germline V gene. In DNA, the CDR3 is TGTGCCAGTTCGGACAGGGGGCCTAAGAATGAGCAGTTCTTC. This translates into CASSDRGPKNEQFF. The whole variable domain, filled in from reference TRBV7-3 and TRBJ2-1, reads GAGVSQTPSNKVTEKGKYVELRCDPISGHTALYWYRQSLGQGPEFLIYFQGTGAADDSGLPNDRFFAVRPEGSVSTLKIQRTERGDSAVYLCASSDRGPKNEQFFGPGTRLTVL.

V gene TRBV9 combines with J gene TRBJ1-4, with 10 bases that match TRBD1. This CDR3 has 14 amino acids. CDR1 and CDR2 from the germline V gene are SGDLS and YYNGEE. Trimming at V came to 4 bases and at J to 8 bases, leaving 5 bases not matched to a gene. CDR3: CASSPGQGREKLFF. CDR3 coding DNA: TGTGCCAGCAGCCCGGGACAGGGGCGGGAAAAACTGTTTTTT.

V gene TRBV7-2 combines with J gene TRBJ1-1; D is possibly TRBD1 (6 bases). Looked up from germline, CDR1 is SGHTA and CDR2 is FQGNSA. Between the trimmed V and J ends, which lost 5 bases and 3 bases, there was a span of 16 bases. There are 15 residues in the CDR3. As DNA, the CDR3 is TGTGCCAGCAGCATATACAGGGAGTTGGACACTGAAGCTTTCTTT. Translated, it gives CASSIYRELDTEAFF.

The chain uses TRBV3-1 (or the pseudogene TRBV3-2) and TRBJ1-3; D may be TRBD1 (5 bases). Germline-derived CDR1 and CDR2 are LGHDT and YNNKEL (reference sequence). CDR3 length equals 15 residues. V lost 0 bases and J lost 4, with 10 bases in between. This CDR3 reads CASSQETVQGNTIYF. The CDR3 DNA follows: TGTGCCAGCAGCCAAGAGACAGTACAGGGAAACACCATATATTTT.

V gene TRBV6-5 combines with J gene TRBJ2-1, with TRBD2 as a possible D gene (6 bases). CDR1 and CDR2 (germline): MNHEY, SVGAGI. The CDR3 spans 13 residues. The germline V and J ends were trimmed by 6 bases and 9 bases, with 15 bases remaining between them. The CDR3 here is CASSGGTWGEQFF. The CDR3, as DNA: TGTGCCAGCAGCGGCGGGACCTGGGGTGAGCAGTTCTTC.

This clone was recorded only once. The CDR3 spells CATTGGRLKGGELFF. CDR3 coding DNA: TGTGCCACCACTGGAGGCAGGTTGAAGGGCGGGGAGCTGTTTTTT. This rearrangement joins TRBV24-1 to TRBJ2-2, with a weak D call TRBD2 (5 bases). With 8 bases removed from V and 7 bases from J, the gap between germline ends came to 19 bases. The CDR3 has 15 residues. Per the germline V gene, CDR1 is KGHDR and CDR2 is SFDVKD.

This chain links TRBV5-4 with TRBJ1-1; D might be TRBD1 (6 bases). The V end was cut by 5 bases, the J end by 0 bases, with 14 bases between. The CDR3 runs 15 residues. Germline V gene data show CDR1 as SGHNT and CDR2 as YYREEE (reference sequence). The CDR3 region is CASSLAGAMNTEAFF. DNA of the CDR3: TGTGCCAGCAGTCTAGCAGGGGCAATGAACACTGAAGCTTTCTTT.

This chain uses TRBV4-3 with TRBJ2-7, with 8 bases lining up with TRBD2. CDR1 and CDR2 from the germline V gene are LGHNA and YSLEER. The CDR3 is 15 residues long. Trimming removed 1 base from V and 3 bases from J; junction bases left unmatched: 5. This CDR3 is CASSQALAEGYEQYF. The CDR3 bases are TGCGCCAGCAGCCAAGCACTAGCGGAGGGCTACGAGCAGTACTTC.

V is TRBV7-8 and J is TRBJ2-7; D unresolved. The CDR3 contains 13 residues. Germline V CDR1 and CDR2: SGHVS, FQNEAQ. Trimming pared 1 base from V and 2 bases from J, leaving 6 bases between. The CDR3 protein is CASSLDTTYEQYF. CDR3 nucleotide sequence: TGTGCCAGCAGCTTAGACACAACCTACGAGCAGTACTTC. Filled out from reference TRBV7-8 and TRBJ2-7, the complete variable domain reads GAGVSQSPRYKVAKRGQDVALRCDPISGHVSLFWYQQALGQGPEFLTYFQNEAQLDKSGLPSDRFFAERPEGSVSTLKIQRTQQEDSAVYLCASSLDTTYEQYFGPGTRLTVT.